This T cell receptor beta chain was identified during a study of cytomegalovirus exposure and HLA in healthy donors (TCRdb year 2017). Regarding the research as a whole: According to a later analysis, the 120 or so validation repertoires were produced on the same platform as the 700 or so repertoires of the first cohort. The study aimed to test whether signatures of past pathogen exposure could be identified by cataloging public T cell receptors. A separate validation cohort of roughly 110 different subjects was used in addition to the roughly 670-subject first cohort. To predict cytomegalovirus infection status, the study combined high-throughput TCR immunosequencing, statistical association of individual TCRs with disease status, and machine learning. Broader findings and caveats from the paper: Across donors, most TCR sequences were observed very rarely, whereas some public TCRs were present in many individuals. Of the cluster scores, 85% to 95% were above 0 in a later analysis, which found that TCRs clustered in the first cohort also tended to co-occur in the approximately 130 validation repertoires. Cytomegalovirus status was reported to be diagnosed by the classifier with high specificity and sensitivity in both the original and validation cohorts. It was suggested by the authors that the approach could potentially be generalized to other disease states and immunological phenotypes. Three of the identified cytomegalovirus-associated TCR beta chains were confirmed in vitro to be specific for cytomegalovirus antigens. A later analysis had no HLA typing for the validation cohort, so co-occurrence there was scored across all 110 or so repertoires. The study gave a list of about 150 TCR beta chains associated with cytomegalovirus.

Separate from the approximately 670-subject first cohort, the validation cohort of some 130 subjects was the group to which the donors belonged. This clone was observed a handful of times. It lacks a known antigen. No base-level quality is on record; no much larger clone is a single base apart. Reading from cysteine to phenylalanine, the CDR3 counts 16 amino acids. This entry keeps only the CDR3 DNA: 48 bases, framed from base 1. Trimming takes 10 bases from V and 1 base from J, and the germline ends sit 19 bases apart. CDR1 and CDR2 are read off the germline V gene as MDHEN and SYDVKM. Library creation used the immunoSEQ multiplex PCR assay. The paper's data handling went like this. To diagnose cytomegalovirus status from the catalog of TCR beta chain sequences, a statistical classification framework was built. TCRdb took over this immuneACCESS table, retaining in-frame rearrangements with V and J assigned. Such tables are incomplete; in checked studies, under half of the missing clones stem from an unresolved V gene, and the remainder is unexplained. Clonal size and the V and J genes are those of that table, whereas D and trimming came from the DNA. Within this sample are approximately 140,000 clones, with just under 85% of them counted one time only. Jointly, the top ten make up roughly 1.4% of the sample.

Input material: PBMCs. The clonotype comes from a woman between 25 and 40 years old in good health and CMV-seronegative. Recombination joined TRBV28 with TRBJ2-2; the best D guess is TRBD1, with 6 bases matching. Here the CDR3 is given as CATLPGDTKNTGELFF. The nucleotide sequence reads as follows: TGTGCCACGCTACCAGGGGACACCAAGAACACCGGGGAGCTGTTTTTT.